Listed below are T cell receptor beta chains from one sample, sequenced in a study of blood T cell repertoires in COVID-19. Produced via immunoSEQ multiplex PCR; TCRdb's table is partial and in-frame only. This sample has 150,000 to 200,000 clones, with around 84% found just once. The specimen was peripheral blood. The receptors here all came from a man between 25 and 39 years old with active or convalescent COVID-19. Both conserved end residues are part of each CDR3. The D gene is left open where the match is weak. Clone sizes are given selectively: once, few, many, or a class where the clone is expanded.

d_gene,j_gene,abundance,v_gene,CDR3aa,CDR3nt
NA,TRBJ1-1,NA,TRBV9,CASSDRNTEAFF,TGTGCCAGCAGCGACAGGAACACTGAAGCTTTCTTT
TRBD1,TRBJ1-1,NA,TRBV18,CASSGTGGEGKEAFF,TGTGCCAGCTCAGGCACAGGGGGCGAGGGTAAAGAAGCTTTCTTT
NA,TRBJ1-1,NA,TRBV4-1,CASSQDSPGRLNTEAFF,TGCGCCAGCAGCCAAGATAGCCCAGGGAGGTTGAACACTGAAGCTTTCTTT
TRBD1,TRBJ2-3,NA,TRBV28,CASRSGGEGTDTQYF,TGTGCCAGCCGCTCAGGGGGCGAGGGGACAGATACGCAGTATTTT
NA,TRBJ1-1,few,TRBV7-9,CASSPRAQGQGTEAFF,TGTGCCAGCAGCCCCAGGGCACAGGGCCAAGGCACTGAAGCTTTCTTT
NA,TRBJ1-1,NA,TRBV4-3,CASSQVAGFAEAFF,TGCGCCAGCAGCCAAGTGGCAGGGTTCGCTGAAGCTTTCTTT
NA,TRBJ1-5,few,TRBV3-1/TRBV3-2,CASSQAPSDSLNQPQHF,TGTGCCAGCAGCCAAGCCCCCTCGGATAGCTTAAATCAGCCCCAGCATTTT
NA,TRBJ1-4,once,TRBV11-2,CASSLETATNEKLFF,TGTGCCAGCAGCTTGGAGACAGCAACTAATGAAAAACTGTTTTTT
NA,TRBJ1-2,NA,TRBV10-3,CAISAPGDGYTF,TGTGCCATCAGTGCCCCGGGGGATGGCTACACCTTC
NA,TRBJ2-3,NA,TRBV19,CASSIYSGTDTQYF,TGTGCCAGTAGTATTTATAGCGGCACAGATACGCAGTATTTT
NA,TRBJ2-3,NA,TRBV30,CAWSGGAGTDTQYF,TGTGCCTGGAGTGGGGGCGCGGGCACAGATACGCAGTATTTT
TRBD1,TRBJ1-6,NA,TRBV5-5,CASSPGTGPALGNSPLHF,TGTGCCAGCAGCCCCGGGACAGGACCCGCCTTAGGTAATTCACCCCTCCACTTT
NA,TRBJ2-3,NA,TRBV6-5,CASSYSGQPTDTQYF,TGTGCCAGCAGTTACTCGGGGCAGCCAACAGATACGCAGTATTTT
NA,TRBJ1-2,NA,TRBV19,CASSKLTEGYTF,TGTGCCAGTAGTAAGCTAACCGAAGGCTACACCTTC
TRBD1,TRBJ2-2,NA,TRBV6-2/TRBV6-3,CASSWDRSNTGELFF,TGTGCCAGCAGCTGGGACAGATCGAACACCGGGGAGCTGTTTTTT
TRBD1,TRBJ1-1,NA,TRBV6-5,CASSYGTGSRNTEAFF,TGTGCCAGCAGTTACGGGACAGGGTCAAGGAACACTGAAGCTTTCTTT
NA,TRBJ1-1,NA,TRBV30,CAWNTGSSNTEAFF,TGTGCCTGGAATACAGGCAGCTCGAACACTGAAGCTTTCTTT
NA,TRBJ1-3,few,TRBV23-1,CASGQAGPHYSGNTIYF,TGCGCCAGCGGACAAGCGGGGCCCCATTACTCTGGAAACACCATATATTTT
TRBD1,TRBJ1-3,NA,TRBV27,CASSAQGAGNTIYF,TGTGCCAGCAGTGCACAGGGGGCTGGAAACACCATATATTTT
NA,TRBJ1-2,NA,TRBV5-6,CASSLASGRSGYTF,TGTGCCAGCAGCTTGGCCAGCGGGCGAAGTGGCTACACCTTC
TRBD1,TRBJ1-2,NA,TRBV11-2,CASSSNRGLGANYGYTF,TGTGCCAGCAGCTCCAACAGGGGTCTAGGGGCTAACTATGGCTACACCTTC
TRBD1,TRBJ1-5,NA,TRBV19,CASSMGWDRETIGPNQPQHF,TGTGCCAGTAGTATGGGTTGGGACAGGGAAACCATAGGTCCCAATCAGCCCCAGCATTTT
TRBD1,TRBJ1-2,NA,TRBV5-6,CASSPTLGQFYGYTF,TGTGCCAGCAGCCCGACCCTGGGACAGTTCTATGGCTACACCTTC
NA,TRBJ2-1,NA,TRBV11-2,CASSLALTGGNNEQFF,TGTGCCAGCAGCTTAGCTTTAACGGGGGGCAACAATGAGCAGTTCTTC
TRBD1,TRBJ2-5,NA,TRBV14,CASSQDGQGARETQYF,TGTGCCAGCAGCCAAGATGGGCAGGGGGCGAGGGAGACCCAGTACTTC
TRBD2,TRBJ2-7,NA,TRBV19,CASSISGGLSYEQYF,TGTGCCAGTAGTATCAGCGGGGGCCTCTCCTACGAGCAGTACTTC
TRBD1,TRBJ2-5,NA,TRBV30,CAWRTGRQETQYF,TGTGCCTGGAGGACAGGGCGGCAAGAGACCCAGTACTTC
NA,TRBJ2-3,NA,TRBV6-5,CASSPMGPGTDTQYF,TGTGCCAGCAGTCCAATGGGCCCCGGCACAGATACGCAGTATTTT